The TCR beta chain under discussion was sequenced for a study of blood T cell repertoires in COVID-19. Study-level background: The samples span acute and convalescent COVID-19 from the United States, Italy and Spain. In each case, the material was cDNA or gDNA derived from T cells, B-cell-depleted T cells, or PBMCs.

There are 12 residues in the CDR3. Germline CDR1 reads SGHRS; CDR2 reads YFSETQ. Trimming cost V 1 base and J 6 bases, with 7 bases left between them. Original analysis: It was from reference gene primer amplification that nucleated cell counts were estimated. Assay used: immunoSEQ multiplex PCR; TCRdb lists only in-frame clones, some missing. The V and J calls and the clone size are those of that table, but D and trimming were determined from the DNA. The sample has roughly 700,000 clones, 85% to 90% seen once. Note on this clone: The same CDR3 is also encoded by other DNA sequences in this sample.

The sample comprised peripheral blood. The TCR sequence derives from a woman under 30 with acute or convalescent COVID-19. This rearrangement joins TRBV5-1 to TRBJ1-1; D unclear. The CDR3 protein is CASSLTGAEAFF. The CDR3 DNA reads TGCGCCAGCAGCTTGACCGGGGCTGAAGCTTTCTTT.